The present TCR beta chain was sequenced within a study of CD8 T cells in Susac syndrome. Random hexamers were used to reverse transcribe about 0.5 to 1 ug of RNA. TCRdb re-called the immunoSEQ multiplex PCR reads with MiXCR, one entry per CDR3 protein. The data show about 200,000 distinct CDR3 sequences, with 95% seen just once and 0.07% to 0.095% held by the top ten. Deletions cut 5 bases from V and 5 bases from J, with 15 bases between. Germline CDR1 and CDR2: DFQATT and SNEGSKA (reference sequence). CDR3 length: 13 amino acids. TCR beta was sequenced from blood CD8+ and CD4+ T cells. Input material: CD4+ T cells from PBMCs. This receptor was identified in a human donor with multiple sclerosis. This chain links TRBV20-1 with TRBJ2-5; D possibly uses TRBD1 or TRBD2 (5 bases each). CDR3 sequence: CSADIPGRETQYF. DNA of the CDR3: TGCAGTGCTGACATCCCGGGGCGGGAGACCCAGTACTTC.